This TCR beta chain was recorded in a study of T cell repertoires in cytomegalovirus infection. Study-wide context: Shared public TCR beta signatures pointed to both CMV infection and a matching HLA type.

General observations from the study: CMV-specific HLA-C-restricted TCR beta clonotypes dominated the ex vivo response. The cumulative frequency of public TCR beta families distinguished individuals who carried CMV together with the relevant HLA.

Using its own MiXCR run on the reads, TCRdb lists one record per CDR3 protein. Of approximately 500,000 distinct CDR3 sequences in the sample, about 17% are singletons; the top ten hold 24%. At least ten counts were recorded for this clonotype. Antigen specificity is unknown. CDR3 length: 14 amino acids. The V and J ends lost 4 bases and 3 bases respectively, with 12 bases between them. From germline, CDR1 is LGHNA and CDR2 YNFKEQ. The V and J genes are TRBV4-2 and TRBJ1-1; D unclear. The sequence was obtained from a human donor in good health (CMV status not recorded). Some clones in this sample may be carry-over from other donors' samples. The sequenced sample consisted of CD8+ T cells from PBMCs. CDR3: CASSPLSGDTEAFF. In DNA, the CDR3 is TGTGCCAGCAGCCCCCTGAGCGGGGACACTGAAGCTTTCTTT.